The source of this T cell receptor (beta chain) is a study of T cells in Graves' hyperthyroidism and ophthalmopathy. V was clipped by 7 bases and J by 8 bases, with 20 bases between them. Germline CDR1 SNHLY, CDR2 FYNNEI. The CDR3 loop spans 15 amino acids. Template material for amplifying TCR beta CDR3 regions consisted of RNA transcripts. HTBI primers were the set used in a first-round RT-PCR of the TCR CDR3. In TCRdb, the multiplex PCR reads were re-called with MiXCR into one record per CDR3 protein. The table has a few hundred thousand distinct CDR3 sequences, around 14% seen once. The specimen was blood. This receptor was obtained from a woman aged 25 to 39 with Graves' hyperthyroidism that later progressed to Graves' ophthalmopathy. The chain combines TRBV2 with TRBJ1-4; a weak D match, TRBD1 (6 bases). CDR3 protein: CASNRDTHSREKLFF. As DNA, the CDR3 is TGTGCCAGCAACCGGGACACCCATTCTAGGGAAAAACTGTTTTTT.